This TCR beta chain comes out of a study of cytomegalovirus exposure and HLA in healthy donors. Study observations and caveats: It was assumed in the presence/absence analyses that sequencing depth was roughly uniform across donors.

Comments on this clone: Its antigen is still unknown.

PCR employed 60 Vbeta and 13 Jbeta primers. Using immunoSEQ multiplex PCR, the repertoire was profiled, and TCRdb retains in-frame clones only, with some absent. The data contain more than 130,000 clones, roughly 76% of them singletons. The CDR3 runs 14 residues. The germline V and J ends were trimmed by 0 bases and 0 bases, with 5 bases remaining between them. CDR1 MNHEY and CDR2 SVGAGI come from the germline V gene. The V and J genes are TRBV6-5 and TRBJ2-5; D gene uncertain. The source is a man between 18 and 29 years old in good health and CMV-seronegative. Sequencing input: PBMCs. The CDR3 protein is CASSYSPYQETQYF. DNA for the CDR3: TGTGCCAGCAGTTACTCCCCCTACCAAGAGACCCAGTACTTC.